These T cell receptor beta chains were read from a single sample in a study of T-cell memory formation after mild COVID-19. TCRdb recomputed calls from the 5' RACE reads with MiXCR, one row per CDR3 protein. The table has approximately 480,000 distinct CDR3 sequences, roughly 20% seen once. The material sequenced was PBMCs or a T cell subset sorted from them (not recorded which). These receptors all stem from an adult woman who had mild COVID-19 (a few samples of this study predate the infection). Cell type and time point are not known. The CDR3 runs from the conserved cysteine through the conserved F or W. Each record gives: CDR3 DNA, CDR3 protein, V gene, clone size, D gene, J gene. D genes are given only for firm matches. The size of a clone is reported for some rows only, either as once, few or many, or as a class for expanded clones.

DNA: TGTGCCAGCAGTCCGGGGGAATGGCACGAGCAGTACTTC
CDR3: CASSPGEWHEQYF
V: TRBV6-5
size: -
D: -
J: TRBJ2-7

DNA: TGCGCCAGCAGCCAGGCCCCGGGCCTCACAGATACGCAGTATTTT
CDR3: CASSQAPGLTDTQYF
V: TRBV4-1
size: -
D: -
J: TRBJ2-3

DNA: TGTGCCAGCAGTTTCGGACTAGCGGGGCCGCTGCTAGCCAAAAACATTCAGTACTTC
CDR3: CASSFGLAGPLLAKNIQYF
V: TRBV12-3/TRBV12-4
size: few
D: TRBD2
J: TRBJ2-4

DNA: TGTGCCAGCGATTACGGGGGGGGAAGCCTTGAGCAGTTCTTC
CDR3: CASDYGGGSLEQFF
V: TRBV6-1
size: few
D: TRBD2
J: TRBJ2-1

DNA: TGTGCCAGCAGTCCGCAGTTCGCAGATACGCAGTATTTT
CDR3: CASSPQFADTQYF
V: TRBV6-4
size: -
D: -
J: TRBJ2-3

DNA: TGTGCCACCAGTGATTTACTTACCTCCTACAATGAGCAGTTCTTC
CDR3: CATSDLLTSYNEQFF
V: TRBV24-1
size: -
D: -
J: TRBJ2-1

DNA: TGTGCCAGCTCCCAGCGGGGGGGCCGGGATGAGCAGTTCTTC
CDR3: CASSQRGGRDEQFF
V: TRBV2
size: few
D: TRBD2
J: TRBJ2-1

DNA: TGCGCCAGCAGCTCGGTGACAGAGACGGGAGACGAAAAACTGTTTTTT
CDR3: CASSSVTETGDEKLFF
V: TRBV5-1
size: few
D: -
J: TRBJ1-4

DNA: TGCGCCAGCAGCTTGGATGTCGCGCGGGGGTTACAAGAGACCCAGTACTTC
CDR3: CASSLDVARGLQETQYF
V: TRBV5-1
size: few
D: TRBD2
J: TRBJ2-5

DNA: TGTGCCAGCAGGAGATCAGGGCCCGGGGAGCTGTTTTTT
CDR3: CASRRSGPGELFF
V: TRBV12-3/TRBV12-4
size: -
D: -
J: TRBJ2-2

DNA: TGTGCCAGCAGTTACGTCTTGGGCACAGATACGCAGTATTTT
CDR3: CASSYVLGTDTQYF
V: TRBV6-2/TRBV6-3
size: -
D: -
J: TRBJ2-3

DNA: TGTGCCAGCAGTTACCGACGACAGATACAAGAGACCCAGTACTTC
CDR3: CASSYRRQIQETQYF
V: TRBV6-2/TRBV6-3
size: -
D: -
J: TRBJ2-5

DNA: TGTGCCAGCAGCTTGAGGGGGGTCAATTCACCCCTCCACTTT
CDR3: CASSLRGVNSPLHF
V: TRBV11-2
size: few
D: -
J: TRBJ1-6

DNA: TGCGCCAGCAGGCGGGAGTGGGGGTTTAATGAAAAACTGTTTTTT
CDR3: CASRREWGFNEKLFF
V: TRBV5-1
size: few
D: -
J: TRBJ1-4

DNA: TGTGCCAGCAGCGTAGGTGGGGGGAATGGCTACACCTTC
CDR3: CASSVGGGNGYTF
V: TRBV9
size: few
D: -
J: TRBJ1-2

DNA: TGCGCCAGCAGCTGGGAACAGGGACAGCGAGGATATGGCTACACCTTC
CDR3: CASSWEQGQRGYGYTF
V: TRBV5-1
size: many
D: TRBD1
J: TRBJ1-2

DNA: TGTGCCAGCAGCTTAGCGGGGGGTGTAGATACGCAGTATTTT
CDR3: CASSLAGGVDTQYF
V: TRBV7-8
size: few
D: -
J: TRBJ2-3

DNA: TGTGCCAGCAGCGGCGGACAGGGGCGGTCCGAGCAGTACTTC
CDR3: CASSGGQGRSEQYF
V: TRBV5-6
size: few
D: TRBD1
J: TRBJ2-7

DNA: TGCAGTGCTCGTAGCCTGGAGACCCAGTACTTC
CDR3: CSARSLETQYF
V: TRBV20-1
size: few
D: -
J: TRBJ2-5

DNA: TGTGCCAGCAGTTATGGACACCTCTACGAGCAGTACTTC
CDR3: CASSYGHLYEQYF
V: TRBV6-5
size: -
D: -
J: TRBJ2-7

DNA: TGTGCCAGCAGTACCTCCAGCCTAGCGGTCTCCTACGAGCAGTACTTC
CDR3: CASSTSSLAVSYEQYF
V: TRBV12-3/TRBV12-4
size: -
D: TRBD2
J: TRBJ2-7

DNA: TGTGCCAGCAGCTGGGGGGGACAGGGCGGCGAGCAGTACTTC
CDR3: CASSWGGQGGEQYF
V: TRBV9
size: -
D: TRBD1
J: TRBJ2-7

DNA: TGTGCCAGCAGCCTTAGCGCGGGAACCGGGGGCCTCTACAATGAGCAGTTCTTC
CDR3: CASSLSAGTGGLYNEQFF
V: TRBV9
size: many
D: -
J: TRBJ2-1

DNA: TGCGCCAGCAGCTCCCGTGCCACCTCGGGGGCAGATACGCAGTATTTT
CDR3: CASSSRATSGADTQYF
V: TRBV4-1
size: many
D: -
J: TRBJ2-3

DNA: TGTGCCGTGGGACGGTTAGTCTACGAGCAGTACTTC
CDR3: CAVGRLVYEQYF
V: TRBV24-1
size: -
D: -
J: TRBJ2-7

DNA: TGTGCCAGCAGCCGAGGCAGGACTATGGAGACCCAGTACTTC
CDR3: CASSRGRTMETQYF
V: TRBV3-1
size: -
D: -
J: TRBJ2-5

DNA: TGTGCCAGCAGCTTTGCCAGCGGGATCTACAATGAGCAGTTCTTC
CDR3: CASSFASGIYNEQFF
V: TRBV7-2
size: many
D: TRBD2
J: TRBJ2-1

DNA: TGCGCCAGCAGCCCGGGACTAGCGGGAGGGTTATACAATGAGCAGTTCTTC
CDR3: CASSPGLAGGLYNEQFF
V: TRBV5-1
size: few
D: TRBD2
J: TRBJ2-1

DNA: TGTGCCAGCAGCTTGGTATTAGGGGAGACCCAGTACTTC
CDR3: CASSLVLGETQYF
V: TRBV7-9
size: many
D: -
J: TRBJ2-5

DNA: TGTGCCAGCAGCCCGGGACTAGCGGGAGTTTTCCCCTACGAGCAGTACTTC
CDR3: CASSPGLAGVFPYEQYF
V: TRBV12-3/TRBV12-4
size: -
D: TRBD2
J: TRBJ2-7

DNA: TGTGCCAGCAGCTCCCGAGGTATTGGTCGGACCCAGTACTTC
CDR3: CASSSRGIGRTQYF
V: TRBV7-8
size: few
D: -
J: TRBJ2-5

DNA: TGTGCCACCAGTGATCCCGGCCGGGGCGAGCAGTACTTC
CDR3: CATSDPGRGEQYF
V: TRBV24-1
size: -
D: -
J: TRBJ2-7

DNA: TGTGCCAGCAGCCCCGGAGGGGGCCCAGATACGCAGTATTTT
CDR3: CASSPGGGPDTQYF
V: TRBV7-3
size: few
D: -
J: TRBJ2-3

DNA: TGTGCCAGCAGTCCTGACGGACCCTCCTACGAGCAGTACTTC
CDR3: CASSPDGPSYEQYF
V: TRBV12-3/TRBV12-4
size: many
D: -
J: TRBJ2-7

DNA: TGTGCCAGCAGCATCGACAGTTACTATGGCTACACCTTC
CDR3: CASSIDSYYGYTF
V: TRBV7-9
size: few
D: -
J: TRBJ1-2

DNA: TGTGCCAGCAGTCTACTTCAGGGGGCGAGCGAGCAGTACTTC
CDR3: CASSLLQGASEQYF
V: TRBV28
size: many
D: TRBD1
J: TRBJ2-7

DNA: TGTGCCAGCAGCCGCACACTAGCGGCGGACCAAGAGACCCAGTACTTC
CDR3: CASSRTLAADQETQYF
V: TRBV7-8
size: few
D: TRBD2
J: TRBJ2-5

DNA: TGCGCCAGCAGCCGACTAGCGGGCGTCCCTAATGAGCAGTTCTTC
CDR3: CASSRLAGVPNEQFF
V: TRBV4-3
size: -
D: TRBD2
J: TRBJ2-1

DNA: TGTGCCAGCAGCTTAGATTATGGAGTTGAGACCCAGTACTTC
CDR3: CASSLDYGVETQYF
V: TRBV11-3
size: few
D: -
J: TRBJ2-5

DNA: TGTGCCAGCAGTTTAAGGCGGGGGGCGACAGATACGCAGTATTTT
CDR3: CASSLRRGATDTQYF
V: TRBV12-3/TRBV12-4
size: few
D: TRBD2
J: TRBJ2-3

DNA: TGTGCCAGCAGTTTACTGAATGAAAAACTGTTTTTT
CDR3: CASSLLNEKLFF
V: TRBV12-3/TRBV12-4
size: few
D: -
J: TRBJ1-4

DNA: TGTGCCAGCAGTCTGCGGGGGGCTCAGCGCGCTGAAGCTTTCTTT
CDR3: CASSLRGAQRAEAFF
V: TRBV12-3/TRBV12-4
size: -
D: -
J: TRBJ1-1

DNA: TGCAGTGCTAGAGTCGTTAGGACAGGAGGGGACGAGCAGTACTTC
CDR3: CSARVVRTGGDEQYF
V: TRBV20-1
size: few
D: -
J: TRBJ2-7

DNA: TGTGCCAGCAGCTTACCCTGGGGGACAGAGAATGAGCAGTTCTTC
CDR3: CASSLPWGTENEQFF
V: TRBV7-8
size: -
D: TRBD1
J: TRBJ2-1

DNA: TGCAGCGTGGGGGACAGCCGGCTAGTCTCTGGGGCCAACGTCCTGACTTTC
CDR3: CSVGDSRLVSGANVLTF
V: TRBV29-1
size: few
D: TRBD1
J: TRBJ2-6

DNA: TGCGCCAGCAGCCCCGGGACAGGGGGCTGGTACGAGCAGTACTTC
CDR3: CASSPGTGGWYEQYF
V: TRBV4-1
size: few
D: TRBD1
J: TRBJ2-7

DNA: TGTGCCAGCAGTTCGCTAGTGGGGAATGAGCAGTTCTTC
CDR3: CASSSLVGNEQFF
V: TRBV12-3/TRBV12-4
size: -
D: -
J: TRBJ2-1